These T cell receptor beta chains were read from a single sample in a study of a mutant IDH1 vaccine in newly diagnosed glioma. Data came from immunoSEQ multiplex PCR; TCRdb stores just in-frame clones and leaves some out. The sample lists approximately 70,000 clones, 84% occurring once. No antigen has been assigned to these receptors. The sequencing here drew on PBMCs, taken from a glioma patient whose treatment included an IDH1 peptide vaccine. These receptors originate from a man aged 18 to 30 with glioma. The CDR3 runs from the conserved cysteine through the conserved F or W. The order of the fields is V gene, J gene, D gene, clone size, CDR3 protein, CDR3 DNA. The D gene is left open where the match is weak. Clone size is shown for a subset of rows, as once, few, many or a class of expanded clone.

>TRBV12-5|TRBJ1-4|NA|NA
CASGSEVEVPILNEKLFF
TGTGCTAGTGGTTCCGAGGTCGAGGTCCCTATCCTTAATGAAAAACTGTTTTTT
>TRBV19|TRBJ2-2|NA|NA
CASSSGQSNTGELFF
TGTGCCAGTAGTTCCGGACAGTCGAACACCGGGGAGCTGTTTTTT
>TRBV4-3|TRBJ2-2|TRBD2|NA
CASSHPRAGGGASTGELFF
TGCGCCAGCAGCCATCCGAGGGCGGGCGGGGGGGCGAGCACCGGGGAGCTGTTTTTT
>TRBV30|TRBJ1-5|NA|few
CAWSEYNQPQHF
TGTGCCTGGAGTGAATATAATCAGCCCCAGCATTTT
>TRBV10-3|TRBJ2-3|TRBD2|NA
CATSSAGGWADTQYF
TGTGCCACCTCGTCAGCGGGGGGCTGGGCAGATACGCAGTATTTT
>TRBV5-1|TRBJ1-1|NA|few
CASTTTEKATEAFF
TGCGCCAGCACAACGACAGAAAAGGCGACTGAAGCTTTCTTT
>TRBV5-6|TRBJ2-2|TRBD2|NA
CASSLQAGGDTGELFF
TGTGCCAGCAGCTTGCAAGCGGGGGGAGACACCGGGGAGCTGTTTTTT
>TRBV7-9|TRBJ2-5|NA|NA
CASSLKGHRLQETQYF
TGTGCCAGCAGCTTAAAGGGTCACAGGTTGCAAGAGACCCAGTACTTC
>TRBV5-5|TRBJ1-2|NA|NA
CASSLSGKTGYTF
TGTGCCAGCAGCTTGTCGGGAAAGACTGGCTACACCTTC
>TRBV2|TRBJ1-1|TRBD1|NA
CARTGQNTEAFF
TGTGCCAGGACAGGGCAGAACACTGAAGCTTTCTTT
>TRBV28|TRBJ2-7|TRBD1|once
CASSLVTGTGEKDEQYF
TGTGCCAGCAGTTTGGTAACGGGGACAGGGGAGAAGGACGAGCAGTACTTC
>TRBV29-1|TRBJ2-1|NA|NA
CSTFPGHLSYNEQFF
TGCAGCACTTTTCCGGGACACCTCTCCTACAATGAGCAGTTCTTC
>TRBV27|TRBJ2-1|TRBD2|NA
CASSLAGGLGEQFF
TGTGCCAGCAGCCTAGCGGGGGGGCTCGGTGAGCAGTTCTTC
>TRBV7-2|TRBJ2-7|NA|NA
CASRLGTVPYEQYF
TGTGCCAGCAGACTAGGGACGGTACCCTACGAGCAGTACTTC
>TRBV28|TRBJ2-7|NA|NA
CASRSLREQYF
TGTGCCAGCAGATCCCTACGCGAGCAGTACTTC
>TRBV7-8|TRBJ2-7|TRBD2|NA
CASSFPRLAGGRPTYEQYF
TGTGCCAGCAGCTTCCCAAGGCTAGCGGGAGGCAGGCCGACCTACGAGCAGTACTTC
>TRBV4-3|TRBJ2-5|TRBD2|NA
CASSLQAGGRETQYF
TGCGCCAGCAGCCTTCAAGCGGGGGGTCGGGAGACCCAGTACTTC
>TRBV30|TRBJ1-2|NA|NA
CAWRAKGYYGYTF
TGTGCCTGGAGGGCTAAGGGGTACTATGGCTACACCTTC
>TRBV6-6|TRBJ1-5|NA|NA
CASSLLGRSNQPQHF
TGTGCCAGCAGCTTACTAGGACGGAGTAATCAGCCCCAGCATTTT
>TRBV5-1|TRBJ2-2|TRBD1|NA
CASTSGPYRGPDTGELFF
TGCGCCAGCACCTCTGGCCCTTACAGGGGGCCGGACACCGGGGAGCTGTTTTTT
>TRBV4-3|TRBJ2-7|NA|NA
CASSQELYYEQYF
TGCGCCAGCAGCCAAGAGCTGTACTACGAGCAGTACTTC
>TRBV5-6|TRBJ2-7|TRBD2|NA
CASSLGLAGRYF
TGTGCCAGCAGCTTGGGACTAGCGGGGAGATACTTC
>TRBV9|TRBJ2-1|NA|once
CASSTRVQDSPYNEQFF
TGTGCCAGCAGCACCCGAGTCCAGGACTCCCCTTACAATGAGCAGTTCTTC
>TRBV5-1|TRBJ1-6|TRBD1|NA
CASSPTQGAVLLHF
TGCGCCAGCAGCCCGACACAGGGGGCGGTACTCCTCCACTTT
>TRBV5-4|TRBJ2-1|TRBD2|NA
CASSWTSGGYNEQFF
TGTGCCAGCAGCTGGACTAGCGGGGGCTACAATGAGCAGTTCTTC
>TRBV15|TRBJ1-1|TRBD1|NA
CATSREALTGNIEAFF
TGTGCCACCAGCAGAGAGGCTCTGACAGGGAACATTGAAGCTTTCTTT
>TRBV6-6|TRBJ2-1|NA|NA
CASRGRTRNEQFF
TGTGCCAGCAGAGGTCGCACAAGGAATGAGCAGTTCTTC
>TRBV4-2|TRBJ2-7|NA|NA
CASSQDPPGEYEQYF
TGTGCCAGCAGCCAAGATCCCCCAGGAGAGTACGAGCAGTACTTC
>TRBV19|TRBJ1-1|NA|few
CASSGGPEAFF
TGTGCCAGCTCCGGGGGGCCTGAAGCTTTCTTT
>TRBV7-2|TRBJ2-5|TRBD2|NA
CASSPRVNRGGETQYF
TGTGCCAGCAGCCCCAGGGTAAACCGGGGGGGGGAGACCCAGTACTTC
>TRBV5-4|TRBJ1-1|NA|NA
CASSLMGGGWSDTEAFF
TGTGCCAGCAGCTTGATGGGCGGGGGGTGGTCGGACACTGAAGCTTTCTTT
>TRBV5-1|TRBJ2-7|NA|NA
CASKKSSYEQYF
TGCGCCAGCAAGAAGAGCTCCTACGAGCAGTACTTC
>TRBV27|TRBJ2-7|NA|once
CASSRTASYEQYF
TGTGCCAGCAGTCGGACAGCTTCTTACGAGCAGTACTTC
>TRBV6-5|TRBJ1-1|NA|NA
CASSYESRSTEAFF
TGTGCCAGCAGTTACGAATCCCGGTCCACTGAAGCTTTCTTT
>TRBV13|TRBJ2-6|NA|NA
CASSLAAVIGNSSSGANVLTF
TGTGCCAGCAGCCTCGCTGCGGTGATCGGGAACTCCAGCTCTGGGGCCAACGTCCTGACTTTC
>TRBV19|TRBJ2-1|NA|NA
CASSPRIVAASDLNEQFF
TGTGCCAGTAGCCCAAGAATTGTCGCGGCTAGCGATTTGAATGAGCAGTTCTTC
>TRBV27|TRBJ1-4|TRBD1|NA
CASSLSGRGGEKLFF
TGTGCCAGCAGTTTATCTGGCAGGGGGGGTGAAAAACTGTTTTTT
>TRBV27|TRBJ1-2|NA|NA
CASSFAGEILYGYTF
TGTGCCAGCAGTTTTGCAGGGGAAATCCTCTATGGCTACACCTTC
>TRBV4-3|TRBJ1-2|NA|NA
CASSQGHGEARRTGGYTF
TGCGCCAGCAGCCAAGGTCACGGGGAGGCTCGCCGGACGGGGGGCTACACCTTC
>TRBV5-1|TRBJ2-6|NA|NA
CASSLDLVLSSGANVLTF
TGCGCCAGCAGCTTGGATCTCGTGCTTAGCTCTGGGGCCAACGTCCTGACTTTC
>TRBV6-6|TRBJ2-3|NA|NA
CASSLARSTDTQYF
TGTGCCAGCAGTTTAGCGAGGAGCACAGATACGCAGTATTTT
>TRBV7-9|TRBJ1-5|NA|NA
CASRGWNQPQHF
TGTGCCAGCCGCGGATGGAATCAGCCCCAGCATTTT
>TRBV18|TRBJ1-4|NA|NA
CASSLRDRADEKLFF
TGTGCCAGCTCTCTCCGGGACCGGGCGGATGAAAAACTGTTTTTT
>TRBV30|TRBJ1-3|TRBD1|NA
CAWTRDRAGNTIYF
TGTGCCTGGACTCGGGACAGGGCTGGAAACACCATATATTTT
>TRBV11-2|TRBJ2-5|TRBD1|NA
CASSPRDRRETQYF
TGTGCCAGCAGCCCCAGGGACAGACGGGAGACCCAGTACTTC
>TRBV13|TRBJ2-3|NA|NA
CASSPRLESGTDTQYF
TGTGCCAGCAGCCCCCGACTGGAATCAGGCACAGATACGCAGTATTTT